Here is one T cell receptor (beta chain) with its context. Its antigen remains unidentified. These data belong to a study of cytomegalovirus exposure and HLA in healthy donors. Participants comprised healthy donors of bone marrow. The primer mix had 60 Vbeta and 13 Jbeta primers. Authors' analysis steps: Approximately 83 million unique TCR beta chains, roughly 11 million shared, were counted in a later analysis. The table came from immunoSEQ multiplex PCR; TCRdb's copy has only in-frame clones and leaves some out. The V and J calls and clone size come from that table; D and trimming were worked out from the DNA. The sample yields around 150,000 clones, approximately 80% seen once. The ends lost 8 bases at V and 5 bases at J; junction bases unmatched: 10. Germline-derived CDR1 and CDR2 are MNHNS and SASEGT. The CDR3 spans 15 residues. General observations from the study: Later analysis revealed greater clonal expansion in HLA-associated TCR beta chains than in equally common others.

Material: PBMCs. V usage is TRBV6-1 and J usage is TRBJ2-3, with TRBD1 matching over 10 bases. The receptor was isolated from a middle-aged woman in good health and CMV-seropositive. CDR3: CASGRVGQGLDTQYF. In nucleotides, the CDR3 is TGTGCCAGCGGACGAGTGGGACAGGGGTTAGATACGCAGTATTTT.